This entry lists 3 T cell receptor beta chains sequenced from one sample in a study of blood T cell repertoires in COVID-19. Profiling relied on immunoSEQ multiplex PCR, and the TCRdb table lists in-frame clones only, not all of them. The sample has more than 45,000 clones; roughly 86% are singletons. The sample consisted of peripheral blood. These receptors were taken from a man in his 60s with active or convalescent COVID-19.

The chain couples TRBV12-3 or TRBV12-4 to TRBJ1-2; TRBD1 might be the D (5 bases). This CDR3 has 13 residues. The V end was cut by 2 bases, the J end by 4 bases, with 8 bases between. The CDR3 region is CASSLQGGYGYTF. CDR3 nucleotides: TGTGCCAGCAGTTTACAGGGAGGCTATGGCTACACCTTC.

The sample holds a few counts of this clone. The CDR3 DNA follows: TGTGCCAGCAGCTACCGGGACAGGGCCTACGAGCAGTACTTC. Its translation: CASSYRDRAYEQYF. This rearrangement joins TRBV7-9 to TRBJ2-7, with 9 bases matching TRBD1. V shed 4 bases, J shed 2 bases, and the junction held 3 bases outside the gene matches. CDR3 length equals 14 residues. Per germline, CDR1 SEHNR and CDR2 FQNEAQ (reference sequence).

The rearrangement uses TRBV10-3 and TRBJ2-3, with a tentative D call TRBD2 (6 bases). Germline assignment: CDR1 ENHRY and CDR2 SYGVKD. V shed 6 bases and J shed 3 bases, with 13 bases lying between them. The CDR3 is made up of 14 amino acids. For the CDR3, the DNA is TGTGCCATCAGGGGAGGTGGGGGAACAGATACGCAGTATTTT. Translated, it gives CAIRGGGGTDTQYF.